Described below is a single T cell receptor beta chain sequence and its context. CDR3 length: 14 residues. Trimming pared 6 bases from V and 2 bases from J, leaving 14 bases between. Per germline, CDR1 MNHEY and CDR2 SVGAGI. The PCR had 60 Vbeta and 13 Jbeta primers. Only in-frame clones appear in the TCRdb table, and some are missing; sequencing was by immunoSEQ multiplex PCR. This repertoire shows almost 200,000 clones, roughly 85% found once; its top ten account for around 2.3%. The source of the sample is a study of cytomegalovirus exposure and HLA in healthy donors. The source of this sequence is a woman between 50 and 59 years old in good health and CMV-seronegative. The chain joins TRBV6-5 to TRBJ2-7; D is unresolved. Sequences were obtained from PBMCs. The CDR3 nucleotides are TGTGCCAGCAGCCTCCGTCCGGGTCCCTACGAGCAGTACTTC. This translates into CASSLRPGPYEQYF.